This passage covers 27 T cell receptor beta chains from one sample sequenced in a study of blood T cell repertoires in COVID-19. Here immunoSEQ multiplex PCR was the method, and the copy in TCRdb shows in-frame clones only, minus some. The data show about 160,000 clones, about 92% seen once. Sample: peripheral blood. The source is a woman aged 55 to 70 with COVID-19, enrolled during active disease.

This clone was counted a single time. The chain employs TRBV30 and TRBJ1-2, with D unclear. CDR1 and CDR2 (germline): GTSNPN, SVGIG (reference sequence). The V end was cut by 0 bases, the J end by 0 bases, with 8 bases between. This CDR3 is 14 amino acids long. This chain's CDR3 is CAWSVHRANYGYTF. In DNA, the CDR3 is TGTGCCTGGAGTGTCCACCGAGCTAACTATGGCTACACCTTC.

The chain recombines TRBV2 with TRBJ1-2, with 11 nucleotides matching TRBD1. Germline V gene data show CDR1 as SNHLY and CDR2 as FYNNEI. V lost 7 bases and J lost 8; bases outside the gene matches: 9. This CDR3 is 14 amino acids long. The CDR3 is CASKRGTGGEGYTF. The CDR3 nucleotides read TGTGCCAGCAAACGTGGGACAGGGGGTGAAGGCTACACCTTC.

V usage is TRBV19 and J usage is TRBJ1-6, with 7 positions matching TRBD1. Germline CDR1 and CDR2: LNHDA and SQIVND (reference sequence). CDR3 length equals 14 residues. V was clipped by 3 bases and J by 15 bases; unmatched bases: 11. The CDR3 DNA reads as TGTGCCAGTAGTATCGACAGGGCTCGAGGGGACCTCCACTTT. Its translation: CASSIDRARGDLHF.

The chain recombines TRBV15 with TRBJ1-3, with TRBD1 as a possible D gene (5 bases). The germline V gene has CDR1 LNHNV and CDR2 YYDKDF (reference sequence). The CDR3 is 16 amino acids. Trimming took 2 bases from V and 0 from J, leaving 11 bases between them. CDR3 bases: TGTGCCACCAGCAGACACCGACAGAGCTCTGGAAACACCATATATTTT. This codes for CATSRHRQSSGNTIYF.

The chain couples TRBV19 to TRBJ1-1; D gene uncertain. The CDR3 totals 14 residues. The germline V gene encodes CDR1 LNHDA and CDR2 SQIVND (reference sequence). V lost 10 bases to trimming and J lost 4 bases, with 19 bases between them. In nucleotides, the CDR3 is TGTGCCACTGCCCCTGGGAGTCGGGCCACTGAAGCTTTCTTT. It codes for CATAPGSRATEAFF.

The J gene is TRBJ1-5, the V gene TRBV2, with a possible D match to TRBD1 (6 bases). Per germline, CDR1 SNHLY and CDR2 FYNNEI. V lost 6 bases and J lost 4, with 16 bases in between. CDR3 length: 15 residues. CDR3 amino acids: CASSGLARGNQPQHF. The DNA for the CDR3 is TGTGCCAGCAGCGGGCTAGCCAGGGGAAATCAGCCCCAGCATTTT.

The chain carries TRBV30 and TRBJ1-1, with D hard to call. CDR3 size: 12 residues. The V gene lost 0 bases and the J gene lost 7 bases, with 9 bases spanning the gap. CDR1 and CDR2 (germline): GTSNPN, SVGIG (reference sequence). CDR3 protein: CAWSVGGIEAFF. CDR3 nucleotides: TGTGCCTGGAGTGTCGGCGGAATTGAAGCTTTCTTT.

The chain has TRBV19 and TRBJ2-2; a possible D gene is TRBD2 (5 bases). The CDR3 is made up of 15 amino acids. Trimming stripped 6 bases from V and 2 bases from J, with 13 bases between. The germline V gene has CDR1 LNHDA and CDR2 SQIVND (reference sequence). In DNA form, the CDR3 reads TGTGCCAGTAGGAGGGAGAAACCAAACACCGGGGAGCTGTTTTTT. Its translation is CASRREKPNTGELFF.

The V gene is TRBV4-3, the J gene TRBJ1-3, with D maybe TRBD1 (6 bases). CDR3 size: 17 residues. Germline CDR1 LGHNA, CDR2 YSLEER. Trimming cost V 2 bases and J 0 bases, with 14 bases left between them. CDR3 region: CASSQTPRTASGNTIYF. CDR3 coding DNA: TGCGCCAGCAGCCAAACCCCGCGGACAGCCTCTGGAAACACCATATATTTT.

The J gene is TRBJ1-5, the V gene TRBV7-2, with TRBD1 matching over 7 bases. The junction had 13 bases not matched to a gene; V was cut back by 10 bases and J by 4 bases. Per the germline V gene, CDR1 is SGHTA and CDR2 is FQGNSA. The CDR3 is made up of 15 amino acids. CDR3 DNA: TGTGCCACCGCGCCCACGGGACAGCTAAATCAGCCCCAGCATTTT. Its protein is CATAPTGQLNQPQHF.

The CDR3 protein is CASSVEVAGNYEQYF. The CDR3 region has the DNA TGTGCCAGCAGCGTAGAGGTAGCGGGGAACTACGAGCAGTACTTC. The gene calls are TRBV9 and TRBJ2-7, with 8 bases that match TRBD2. Germline values: CDR1 SGDLS, CDR2 YYNGEE. CDR3 size: 15 residues. The V gene end was trimmed by 0 bases and the J gene end by 3 bases; junction bases not matched to a gene: 5.

The chain has TRBV7-8 and TRBJ2-7; D possibly corresponds to TRBD1 (5 bases). Germline assignment: CDR1 SGHVS and CDR2 FQNEAQ. The CDR3 has 14 residues. V lost 1 base and J lost 6, with 13 bases in between. CDR3 nucleotides: TGTGCCAGCAGCTTAGACAGGTATGCCGCCGAGCAGTACTTC. Its translation: CASSLDRYAAEQYF.

This sequence joins TRBV20-1 and TRBJ1-1; D might be TRBD1 (5 bases). V was shortened by 3 bases and J by 5 bases, with 13 bases between the two germline ends. The germline CDR1 and CDR2 sequences are DFQATT and SNEGSKA (reference sequence). This CDR3 has 13 amino acids. The CDR3 bases are TGCAGTGCTAGTACGGGCGGGGGGACTGAAGCTTTCTTT. Protein: CSASTGGGTEAFF.

This clone came up once. The chain links TRBV6-5 to TRBJ1-5, with 7 bases identical to TRBD1. V shed 5 bases and J 6 bases; nucleotides not matched to a gene: 1. The CDR3 runs to 12 residues. Germline values: CDR1 MNHEY, CDR2 SVGAGI. The CDR3 is CASSNRGQPQHF. The CDR3 DNA follows: TGTGCCAGCAGTAACAGGGGTCAGCCCCAGCATTTT.

The chain carries TRBV9 and TRBJ2-3; TRBD1 matches 8 bases. Trimming cost V 3 bases and J 5 bases; bases outside gene matches: 14. The CDR3 length is 17 residues. In germline, CDR1 is SGDLS, CDR2 YYNGEE. The DNA of the CDR3 is TGTGCCAGCAGCGAGAACGACCCCAGGGGGCTAGAAGATACGCAGTATTTT. Encoded protein: CASSENDPRGLEDTQYF.

The rearrangement joins TRBV4-1 to TRBJ1-2; 7 bases are shared with TRBD1. J gave up 0 bases and V 5 bases, and 3 bases lay outside the gene matches. This CDR3 is built from 14 residues. Germline assignment: CDR1 MGHRA and CDR2 YSYEKL. The CDR3 loop reads CASSEGGTNYGYTF. Here the CDR3 DNA reads TGCGCCAGCAGCGAAGGGGGCACTAACTATGGCTACACCTTC.

The V call is TRBV7-9, the J call TRBJ1-4; D remains ambiguous. CDR3 length equals 14 residues. CDR1 and CDR2 (germline): SEHNR, FQNEAQ (reference sequence). V shed 3 bases and J shed 8 bases, with 13 bases lying between them. The CDR3 sequence is CASSFDGEEEKLFF. CDR3 DNA: TGTGCCAGCAGCTTCGACGGGGAGGAAGAAAAACTGTTTTTT. Combining the CDR3 with reference TRBV7-9 and TRBJ1-4 gives the whole variable domain DTGVSQNPRHKITKRGQNVTFRCDPISEHNRLYWYRQTLGQGPEFLTYFQNEAQLEKSRLLSDRFSAERPKGSFSTLEIQRTEQGDSAMYLCASSFDGEEEKLFFGSGTQLSVL.

The CDR3 spells CASSSYLDEQFF. The CDR3 DNA is TGTGCCAGCAGCTCATACTTGGATGAGCAGTTCTTC. The chain employs TRBV7-9 and TRBJ2-1; D call uncertain. Germline CDR1 and CDR2: SEHNR and FQNEAQ (reference sequence). With 4 bases removed from V and 8 bases from J, the gap between germline ends came to 9 bases. This CDR3 contains 12 residues.

The J gene is TRBJ1-1, the V gene TRBV7-3; perhaps TRBD1 as D (5 bases). The CDR3 has 14 residues. The V gene lost 5 bases and the J gene lost 0 bases, with 10 bases spanning the gap. Germline values: CDR1 SGHTA, CDR2 FQGTGA. CDR3 nucleotide sequence: TGTGCCAGCAGCAGACAGTCGATGAACACTGAAGCTTTCTTT. This encodes CASSRQSMNTEAFF.

The chain is built from TRBV9 and TRBJ2-5, with 14 bases identical to TRBD2. From germline, CDR1 is SGDLS and CDR2 YYNGEE. The CDR3 consists of 15 residues. Trimming took 3 bases from V and 7 from J; bases not matched to a gene: 5. The DNA of the CDR3 is TGTGCCAGCAGCGGGGCCGGGACTAGCGGGGGGACCCAGTACTTC. Protein: CASSGAGTSGGTQYF.

The chain is built from TRBV19 and TRBJ2-2; 10 bases map to TRBD1. Trimming cost V 6 bases and J 6 bases; bases outside gene matches: 4. This CDR3 is built from 14 residues. Germline V gene data show CDR1 as LNHDA and CDR2 as SQIVND (reference sequence). The CDR3 DNA is TGTGCCAGTAGCGGGACAGGGGCCCCCGGGGAGCTGTTTTTT. This encodes CASSGTGAPGELFF.

This rearrangement joins TRBV6-2 or TRBV6-3 to TRBJ1-3; D is unclear. Germline CDR1 reads MNHEY; CDR2 reads SVGEGT. CDR3 length equals 14 residues. The ends were cut back, 2 bases at V and 8 bases at J, with 13 bases in the middle. The CDR3 DNA reads as TGTGCCAGCAGTTACGGACGGAGCGGGGACACCATATATTTT. Protein product: CASSYGRSGDTIYF.

This chain links TRBV18 with TRBJ1-2; 9 bases align to TRBD1. The ends lost 3 bases at V and 4 bases at J; junction bases unmatched: 6. CDR1 KGHSH and CDR2 LQKENI come from the germline V gene. The CDR3 covers 15 residues. DNA for the CDR3: TGTGCCAGCTCACCCGGGACAGGGCCAAGCTATGGCTACACCTTC. Translated, it gives CASSPGTGPSYGYTF.

The chain has TRBV19 and TRBJ2-7; maybe TRBD1 (6 bases). The germline V gene encodes CDR1 LNHDA and CDR2 SQIVND (reference sequence). V lost 4 bases to trimming and J lost 4 bases, with 11 bases between them. The CDR3 length is 13 residues. The CDR3 region is CASSTLGQYEQYF. The CDR3 nucleotides are TGTGCCAGTAGTACCCTCGGACAGTACGAGCAGTACTTC. The whole variable domain, filled in from reference TRBV19 and TRBJ2-7, reads DGGITQSPKYLFRKEGQNVTLSCEQNLNHDAMYWYRQDPGQGLRLIYYSQIVNDFQKGDIAEGYSVSREKKESFPLTVTSAQKNPTAFYLCASSTLGQYEQYFGPGTRLTVT.

The V gene is TRBV10-3, the J gene TRBJ1-4; no reliable D call. The length of the CDR3 is 13 residues. Germline lookup yields CDR1 ENHRY and CDR2 SYGVKD. V was shortened by 6 bases and J by 11 bases, with 16 bases between the two germline ends. In DNA, the CDR3 is TGTGCCATCAGCGACCCAGGAGGTTGGAAACTGTTTTTT. This gives the protein CAISDPGGWKLFF.

V usage is TRBV23-1 and J usage is TRBJ2-7; TRBD1 matches 7 bases. TRBV23-1 is designated an ORF whose function remains uncertain. CDR3 length: 16 amino acids. With 4 bases clipped from V and 7 bases from J, the junction kept 16 bases outside the gene matches. CDR3: CASSPRQGLRYGEQYF. The CDR3 DNA reads TGCGCCAGCAGTCCTCGACAGGGCTTACGGTATGGGGAGCAGTACTTC.

This chain connects TRBV7-3 to TRBJ2-5, with a weak D call TRBD1 (5 bases). CDR3 length equals 15 residues. Germline-derived CDR1 and CDR2 are SGHTA and FQGTGA. Trimming left V 4 bases short and J 2 bases short, with 14 bases between. This chain's CDR3 is CASSYQGGGQETQYF. The CDR3 coding sequence is TGTGCCAGCAGCTATCAGGGCGGTGGGCAAGAGACCCAGTACTTC.